These 17 T cell receptor beta chains were all obtained from the same sample, sequenced in a study of blood T cell repertoires in COVID-19. Sequencing was performed with immunoSEQ multiplex PCR; in TCRdb, only in-frame clones are kept and a portion is missing. The repertoire includes 85,000 to 120,000 clones, roughly 87% of them detected once, and 4% to 5.5% sits in the top ten. The sequenced sample consisted of peripheral blood. The receptor source for this set is a woman in her fifties or sixties with COVID-19, enrolled during active disease.

The chain is built from TRBV7-9 and TRBJ2-7, with D possibly matching TRBD1 (5 bases). With 0 bases removed from V and 3 bases from J, the gap between germline ends came to 9 bases. The CDR3 totals 14 residues. Germline values: CDR1 SEHNR, CDR2 FQNEAQ (reference sequence). The CDR3 DNA is TGTGCCAGCAGCTTAGCGGGGCAACTCTACGAGCAGTACTTC. This translates into CASSLAGQLYEQYF.

The chain couples TRBV7-2 to TRBJ2-2; D uncertain. The CDR3 sequence is 15 residues long. V was shortened by 2 bases and J by 0 bases, with 7 bases between the two germline ends. Per the germline V gene, CDR1 is SGHTA and CDR2 is FQGNSA. In DNA, the CDR3 is TGTGCCAGCAGCTTAACCGCTACGAACACCGGGGAGCTGTTTTTT. It is translated as CASSLTATNTGELFF.

This chain connects TRBV25-1 to TRBJ1-6; possibly TRBD1 for D (6 bases). The CDR3 sequence is 14 residues long. CDR1 and CDR2 (germline): MGHDK, SYGVNS. V lost 4 bases to trimming and J lost 10 bases, with 14 bases between them. This CDR3 is CASSGQVKGSPLHF. In nucleotides, the CDR3 is TGTGCCAGCAGTGGACAGGTTAAGGGGTCACCCCTCCACTTT.

The rearrangement uses TRBV24-1 and TRBJ2-1; the D gene is possibly TRBD1 (6 bases). V lost 4 bases and J 5 bases, leaving 14 bases between the germline ends. CDR3 size: 15 residues. Per germline, CDR1 KGHDR and CDR2 SFDVKD. In DNA form, the CDR3 reads TGTGCCACCAGTGACCCGGACAGACTTGACAATGAGCAGTTCTTC. Protein sequence: CATSDPDRLDNEQFF.

J is TRBJ1-5 and V is TRBV6-4, with TRBD1 matching over 7 bases. The junction had 5 bases not matched to a gene; V was cut back by 0 bases and J by 6 bases. The V gene's germline CDR1 is MRHNA and CDR2 SNTAGT. The CDR3 is 15 amino acids. CDR3 DNA: TGTGCCAGCAGTGACTCGTGGCAGGGGGGTCAGCCCCAGCATTTT. Translated: CASSDSWQGGQPQHF.

The gene calls are TRBV27 and TRBJ1-6; no definite D call. The V end was cut by 1 base, the J end by 0 bases, with 13 bases between. The germline gives CDR1 MNHEY, CDR2 SMNVEV (reference sequence). This CDR3 region has 18 residues. The CDR3 bases are TGTGCCAGCAGTTTATACCTCGCGGAGAGCTCCTATAATTCACCCCTCCACTTT. This codes for CASSLYLAESSYNSPLHF.

The rearrangement joins TRBV18 to TRBJ2-3; the D is unclear. The CDR3 sequence is 13 residues long. In germline, CDR1 is KGHSH, CDR2 LQKENI. The V end was cut by 8 bases, the J end by 4 bases, with 13 bases between. The CDR3 spells CASAPGEADTQYF. The CDR3 DNA is TGTGCCAGCGCCCCCGGAGAGGCAGATACGCAGTATTTT.

The chain combines TRBV13 with TRBJ2-3; 8 bases match TRBD2. This CDR3 has 18 amino acids. The V gene's germline CDR1 is PRHDT and CDR2 FYEKMQ (reference sequence). J was trimmed by 0 bases and V by 0 bases; bases with no gene match: 8. Here the CDR3 DNA reads TGTGCCAGCAGCTTAGGTTCACGGGGGGGACTCAGCACAGATACGCAGTATTTT. Translation gives CASSLGSRGGLSTDTQYF.

A single count supports this clone. V usage is TRBV7-9 and J usage is TRBJ1-5, with D unclear. The CDR3 is 14 amino acids. V was pared by 5 bases and J by 6 bases, with 14 bases between. The germline V gene has CDR1 SEHNR and CDR2 FQNEAQ (reference sequence). In nucleotides, the CDR3 is TGTGCCAGCAGCGCAACATGGGAGCCTCAGCCCCAGCATTTT. Its protein is CASSATWEPQPQHF. The complete variable domain, with remaining parts taken from reference TRBV7-9 and TRBJ1-5, reads DTGVSQNPRHKITKRGQNVTFRCDPISEHNRLYWYRQTLGQGPEFLTYFQNEAQLEKSRLLSDRFSAERPKGSFSTLEIQRTEQGDSAMYLCASSATWEPQPQHFGDGTRLSIL.

The CDR3 DNA follows: TGTGCCAGCAGCCCCATCTACGAGCAGTACTTC. It is translated as CASSPIYEQYF. V is TRBV7-9 and J is TRBJ2-7; no reliable D call. This CDR3 contains 11 residues. Germline values: CDR1 SEHNR, CDR2 FQNEAQ (reference sequence). Trimming pared 5 bases from V and 3 bases from J, leaving 5 bases between.

This clone was counted once. The CDR3 region is CASRSGGGANTGELFF. CDR3 in DNA: TGCGCCAGCAGATCCGGTGGCGGGGCGAACACCGGGGAGCTGTTTTTT. The rearrangement joins TRBV10-1 to TRBJ2-2; D is perhaps TRBD2 (6 bases). The CDR3 is 16 amino acids. V was trimmed by 6 bases and J by 0 bases, leaving 14 bases between them. Germline values: CDR1 WNHNN, CDR2 SYGVQD (reference sequence).

The genes are TRBV5-6 and TRBJ2-5, with D possibly matching TRBD1 (6 bases). V shed 1 base and J shed 5 bases, with 9 bases lying between them. Germline loops: CDR1 SGHDT, CDR2 YYEEEE. The CDR3 sequence is 13 residues long. The CDR3 protein is CASSLQGMETQYF. The CDR3 DNA reads as TGTGCCAGCAGCTTGCAGGGGATGGAGACCCAGTACTTC.

The rearrangement joins TRBV19 to TRBJ1-2; the match to TRBD1 covers 11 bases. J gave up 6 bases and V 9 bases, and 6 bases lay outside the gene matches. The CDR3 extends over 13 amino acids. The germline V gene has CDR1 LNHDA and CDR2 SQIVND (reference sequence). The CDR3 is CASRGTGGHGYTF. As DNA, the CDR3 is TGTGCCAGCCGAGGGACAGGGGGACATGGCTACACCTTC.

V usage is TRBV9 and J usage is TRBJ2-2; TRBD1 agrees at 9 bases. The CDR3 covers 15 residues. CDR1 is SGDLS, CDR2 YYNGEE, per germline. The junction had 6 bases not matched to a gene; V was cut back by 2 bases and J by 7 bases. The CDR3 reads CASSVDTGGIGELFF. The CDR3 nucleotides are TGTGCCAGCAGCGTTGACACAGGGGGCATCGGGGAGCTGTTTTTT.

The CDR3 reads CAWTWGRGGPETQYF. The CDR3 nucleotides are TGTGCCTGGACTTGGGGTCGGGGGGGCCCGGAGACCCAGTACTTC. V gene TRBV30 combines with J gene TRBJ2-5; the match to TRBD2 covers 8 bases. CDR1 and CDR2 (germline): GTSNPN, SVGIG (reference sequence). The V segment lost 4 bases and the J segment 5 bases; nucleotides outside the gene matches: 12. The CDR3 contains 15 residues.

The rearrangement links TRBV28 to TRBJ1-5; D is perhaps TRBD1 (6 bases). Germline lookup yields CDR1 MDHEN and CDR2 SYDVKM. The V and J ends lost 2 bases and 0 bases respectively, with 11 bases between them. The CDR3 loop spans 16 amino acids. The chain's CDR3 is CASSLGTRNSNQPQHF. The CDR3 bases are TGTGCCAGCAGTTTAGGGACAAGGAATAGCAATCAGCCCCAGCATTTT.

This sequence joins TRBV18 and TRBJ1-3; 7 bases align to TRBD1. V lost 5 bases, J lost 4 bases, and 8 bases stayed unmatched. Germline V CDR1 and CDR2: KGHSH, LQKENI. The length of the CDR3 is 15 residues. Here the CDR3 reads CASSRTGAVGNTIYF. CDR3 nucleotide sequence: TGTGCCAGCTCAAGAACAGGGGCGGTAGGAAACACCATATATTTT.